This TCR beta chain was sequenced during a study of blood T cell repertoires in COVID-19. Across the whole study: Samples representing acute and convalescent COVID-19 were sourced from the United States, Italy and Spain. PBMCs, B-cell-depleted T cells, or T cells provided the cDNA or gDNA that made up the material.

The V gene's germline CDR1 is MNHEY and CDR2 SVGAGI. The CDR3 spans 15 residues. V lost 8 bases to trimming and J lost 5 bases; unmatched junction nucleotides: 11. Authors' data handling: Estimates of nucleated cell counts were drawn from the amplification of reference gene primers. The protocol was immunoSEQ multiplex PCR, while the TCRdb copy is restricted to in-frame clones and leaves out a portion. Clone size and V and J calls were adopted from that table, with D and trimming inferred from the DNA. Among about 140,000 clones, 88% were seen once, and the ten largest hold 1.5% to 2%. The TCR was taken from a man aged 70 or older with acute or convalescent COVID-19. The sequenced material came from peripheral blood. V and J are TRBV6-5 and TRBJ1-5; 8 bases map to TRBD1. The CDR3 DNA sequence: TGTGCCAGCCTTTTGGCGACAGGGGCCGATCAGCCCCAGCATTTT. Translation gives CASLLATGADQPQHF.